Given below is one T cell receptor beta chain in context. Its antigen is undetermined. This specimen belongs to a study of cytomegalovirus exposure and HLA in healthy donors. Study-wide results and limits: Most observed TCR sequences were rare, whereas some public TCRs were detected in many donors. Within the approximately 130 validation repertoires, first-cohort TCR clusters tended to co-occur, according to a later analysis.

Germline lookup yields CDR1 MDHEN and CDR2 SYDVKM. Trimming left V 4 bases short and J 2 bases short, with 8 bases between. The CDR3 spans 13 residues. Libraries were prepared by immunoSEQ multiplex PCR; TCRdb keeps only in-frame clonotypes and omits some of them. The sample consists of over 250,000 clones, approximately 86% of them appearing once. Sample: PBMCs. The chain is built from TRBV28 and TRBJ1-2; unclear D gene. This sequence originates from a woman aged 18-29 years in good health and CMV-seronegative. The CDR3, as DNA: TGTGCCAGCAGTTCCGGGGAGAACTATGGCTACACCTTC. The encoded protein is CASSSGENYGYTF.